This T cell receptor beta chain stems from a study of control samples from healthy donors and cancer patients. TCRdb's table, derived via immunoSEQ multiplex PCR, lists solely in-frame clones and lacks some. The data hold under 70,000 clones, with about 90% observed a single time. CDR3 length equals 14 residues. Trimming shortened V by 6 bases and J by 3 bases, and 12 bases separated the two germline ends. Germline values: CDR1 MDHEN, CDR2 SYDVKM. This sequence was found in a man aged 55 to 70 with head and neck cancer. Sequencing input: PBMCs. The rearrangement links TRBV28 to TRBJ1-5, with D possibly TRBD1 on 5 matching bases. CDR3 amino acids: CASRGRQPNQPQHF. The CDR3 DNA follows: TGTGCCAGCAGGGGGCGGCAGCCCAATCAGCCCCAGCATTTT.